The 10 T cell receptor beta chains listed next were all sequenced from one sample in a study of shared clonotypes between healthy human individuals. The method was immunoSEQ multiplex PCR; TCRdb's version includes in-frame clones alone and lacks a portion of them. The sample carries roughly 2.5 million clones, over 85% recorded once. The sequencing input was naive CD4+ T cells sorted from blood. Subset here: CD45RA+ positively selected. The receptors come from a man between 18 and 29 years old in good health.

The chain uses TRBV6-6 and TRBJ2-7, with 7 nucleotides matching TRBD1. The CDR3 has 13 residues. V was clipped by 8 bases and J by 1 base; unmatched bases: 5. The V gene's germline CDR1 is MNHNY and CDR2 SVGAGI (reference sequence). The CDR3 DNA is TGTGCCAGCTTAAGACAGGGTTCCTACGAGCAGTACTTC. Translating gives CASLRQGSYEQYF.

The chain uses TRBV5-1 and TRBJ2-7, with TRBD2 identical over 8 bases. CDR1 is SGHRS, CDR2 YFSETQ, per germline. CDR3 length equals 15 residues. V shed 0 bases, J shed 1 base, and the junction held 3 bases outside the gene matches. The CDR3 is CASSLEGTRSYEQYF. CDR3 nucleotide sequence: TGCGCCAGCAGCTTGGAAGGGACTAGGTCCTACGAGCAGTACTTC.

The V call is TRBV9, the J call TRBJ1-2; possibly TRBD1 for D (5 bases). The CDR3 totals 14 residues. Deletions cut 7 bases from V and 7 bases from J, with 20 bases between. CDR1 and CDR2 (germline): SGDLS, YYNGEE. CDR3 bases: TGTGCCAGCCGGGGGGACCTCCAAACAGGTGGCTACACCTTC. Protein: CASRGDLQTGGYTF.

The rearrangement joins TRBV4-3 to TRBJ2-5, with D unresolved. The germline gives CDR1 LGHNA, CDR2 YSLEER. Trimming shortened V by 0 bases and J by 1 base, and 3 bases separated the two germline ends. The CDR3 is 13 amino acids. The CDR3 sequence is CASSQEVQETQYF. CDR3 in DNA: TGCGCCAGCAGCCAAGAAGTCCAAGAGACCCAGTACTTC.

The chain recombines TRBV5-5 with TRBJ1-5, with D unresolved. V lost 4 bases and J 3 bases, leaving 14 bases between the germline ends. Germline V gene data show CDR1 as SGHKS and CDR2 as YYEKEE (reference sequence). This CDR3 region has 15 residues. This CDR3 reads CASSTGPGSNQPQHF. In nucleotides, the CDR3 is TGTGCCAGCAGCACCGGCCCGGGATCCAATCAGCCCCAGCATTTT.

The chain links TRBV7-3 to TRBJ1-1; weak D call: TRBD1 (5 bases). Per germline, CDR1 SGHTA and CDR2 FQGTGA. V lost 5 bases and J 6 bases, leaving 13 bases between the germline ends. The CDR3 is made up of 13 amino acids. In DNA, the CDR3 is TGTGCCAGCAGCGCACAGGTAGGGTCTGAAGCTTTCTTT. Translating gives CASSAQVGSEAFF.

This chain connects TRBV5-1 to TRBJ1-1, with a tentative D call TRBD1 (5 bases). CDR1 SGHRS and CDR2 YFSETQ come from the germline V gene. V gave up 4 bases and J gave up 4 bases, with 17 bases separating them. The CDR3 is 15 residues long. The CDR3 DNA follows: TGCGCCAGCAGCCCCCTATGGCGGGGGAGCACTGAAGCTTTCTTT. It codes for CASSPLWRGSTEAFF.

As for this clone: The sample holds other DNA sequences that translate to the same CDR3. The chain links TRBV6-4 to TRBJ1-6; D is perhaps TRBD1 (6 bases). Germline CDR1 and CDR2: MRHNA and SNTAGT. V lost 4 bases to trimming and J lost 7 bases, with 8 bases between them. The CDR3 runs to 13 residues. CDR3 region: CASSGTVNSPLHF. The CDR3 region has the DNA TGTGCCAGCAGTGGGACAGTAAATTCACCCCTCCACTTT.

This clone came up once. This chain connects TRBV27 to TRBJ2-5; no definite D call. This CDR3 comprises 15 residues. The ends were cut back, 4 bases at V and 2 bases at J, with 14 bases in the middle. CDR1 and CDR2 (germline): MNHEY, SMNVEV (reference sequence). CDR3 protein: CASSSVDRRQETQYF. Written as DNA, the CDR3 is TGTGCCAGCAGTTCCGTCGACCGACGACAAGAGACCCAGTACTTC.

To note about this clone: The same CDR3 also results from other DNA sequences found in this sample. The chain couples TRBV6-6 to TRBJ2-7; a possible D gene is TRBD1 (5 bases). The V end was cut by 6 bases, the J end by 6 bases, with 12 bases between. CDR1 and CDR2 (germline): MNHNY, SVGAGI (reference sequence). The CDR3 has 12 residues. The CDR3 sequence is CASSTQGSEQYF. Here the CDR3 DNA reads TGTGCCAGCAGCACGCAGGGTTCCGAGCAGTACTTC.